This TCR beta chain was captured in a study of T cell repertoires in urothelial bladder cancer. The germline V and J ends were trimmed by 7 bases and 4 bases, with 23 bases remaining between them. The CDR3 is 15 residues long. Germline V CDR1 and CDR2: SQVTM, ANQGSEA. Only in-frame clones appear in the TCRdb table, and some are missing; sequencing was by immunoSEQ multiplex PCR. The sample contains 13,000 or so clones, roughly two thirds of which appear only once. The TCR comes from a human donor with urothelial carcinoma. This chain uses TRBV29-1 with TRBJ2-7; the D call may be TRBD1 or TRBD2 (7 bases each). Sequencing was carried out using tumor-infiltrating cells from bladder cancer. The CDR3: CSEDKAQGGVYEQYV. In DNA form, the CDR3 reads TGCAGCGAGGACAAGGCCCAGGGGGGGGTATACGAGCAGTACGTC.